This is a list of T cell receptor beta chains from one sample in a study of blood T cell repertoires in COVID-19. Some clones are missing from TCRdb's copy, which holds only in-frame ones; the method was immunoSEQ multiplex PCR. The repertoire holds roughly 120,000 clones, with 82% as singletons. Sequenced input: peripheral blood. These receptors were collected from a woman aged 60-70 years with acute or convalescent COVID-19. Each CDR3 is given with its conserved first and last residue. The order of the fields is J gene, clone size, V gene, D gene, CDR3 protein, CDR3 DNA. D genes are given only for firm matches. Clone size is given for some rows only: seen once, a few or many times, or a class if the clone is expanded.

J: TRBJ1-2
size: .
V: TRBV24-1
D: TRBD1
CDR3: CATSNPGTGTNYGYTF
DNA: TGTGCCACCAGTAATCCTGGGACAGGGACTAACTATGGCTACACCTTC

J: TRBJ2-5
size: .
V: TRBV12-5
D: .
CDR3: CASGNGAETQYF
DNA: TGTGCTAGTGGTAATGGAGCGGAGACCCAGTACTTC

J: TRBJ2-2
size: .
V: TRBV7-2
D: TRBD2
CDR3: CASSTSASGGAGELFF
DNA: TGTGCCAGCAGCACCTCTGCTAGCGGGGGGGCCGGGGAGCTGTTTTTT

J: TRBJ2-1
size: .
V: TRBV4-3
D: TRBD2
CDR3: CASSQGSVSGAPEFF
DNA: TGCGCCAGCAGCCAAGGGAGTGTTAGCGGGGCTCCGGAGTTCTTC

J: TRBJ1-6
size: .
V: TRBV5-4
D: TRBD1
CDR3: CASSPPGQGSNSPLHF
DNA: TGTGCCAGCAGTCCACCGGGACAGGGGTCTAATTCACCCCTCCACTTT

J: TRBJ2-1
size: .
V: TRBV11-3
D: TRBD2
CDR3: CASSLGGLASGSYNEQFF
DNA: TGTGCCAGCAGCTTAGGAGGGTTGGCTAGCGGCTCCTACAATGAGCAGTTCTTC

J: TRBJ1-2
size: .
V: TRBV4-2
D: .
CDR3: CASRQGQTSNYGYTF
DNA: TGTGCCAGCAGACAAGGACAGACTTCTAACTATGGCTACACCTTC

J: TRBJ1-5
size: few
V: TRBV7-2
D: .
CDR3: CASSPSFNQPQHF
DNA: TGTGCCAGCAGCCCCAGTTTCAATCAGCCCCAGCATTTT

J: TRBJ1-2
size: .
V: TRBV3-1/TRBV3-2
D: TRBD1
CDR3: CASSQGFDRDGYTF
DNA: TGTGCCAGCAGCCAAGGATTCGACAGGGACGGCTACACCTTC

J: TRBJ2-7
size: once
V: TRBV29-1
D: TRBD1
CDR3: CSVEPGQTTYEQYF
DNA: TGCAGCGTTGAACCGGGACAGACCACCTACGAGCAGTACTTC

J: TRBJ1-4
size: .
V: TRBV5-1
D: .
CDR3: CASSQTAYNEKLFF
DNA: TGCGCCAGCAGCCAGACAGCTTATAATGAAAAACTGTTTTTT

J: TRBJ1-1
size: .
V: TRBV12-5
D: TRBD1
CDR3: CASGSTHRGLALWTEAFF
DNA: TGTGCTAGTGGTTCAACGCACAGGGGTTTGGCGTTGTGGACTGAAGCTTTCTTT

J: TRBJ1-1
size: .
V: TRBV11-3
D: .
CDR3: CASSSSAGGSGAFF
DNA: TGTGCCAGCAGCTCCTCGGCGGGGGGCTCGGGAGCTTTCTTT

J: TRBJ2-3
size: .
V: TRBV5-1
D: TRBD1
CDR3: CASSLVTGKGTDTQYF
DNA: TGCGCCAGCAGCTTGGTGACAGGGAAGGGCACAGATACGCAGTATTTT

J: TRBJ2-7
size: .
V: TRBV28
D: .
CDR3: CASSSIDHSSYEQYF
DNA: TGTGCCAGCAGTTCCATAGATCATAGCTCCTACGAGCAGTACTTC

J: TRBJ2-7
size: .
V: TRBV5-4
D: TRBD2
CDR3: CASRRSGGELKQYF
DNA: TGTGCCAGCAGGCGTAGCGGGGGGGAGTTGAAGCAGTACTTC

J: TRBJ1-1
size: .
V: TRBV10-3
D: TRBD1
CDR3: CAISERQGDTEAFF
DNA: TGTGCCATCAGTGAGAGACAGGGGGACACTGAAGCTTTCTTT